This T cell receptor (beta chain) derives from a study of shared clonotypes between healthy human individuals. About the research overall: CD8 memory received one plate per donor, CD8 naive two, CD4 memory three and CD4 naive three.

General observations from the study: Some clonotypes were shared by all four sorted-subset donors, while others were not shared. The non-shared ones had lower generation probabilities than the shared ones.

Notes on this clone: The antigen is not known.

The authors distributed each subset's genomic DNA evenly over several immunoSEQ plates. In the study's own analysis: Quality scores were absent from the junction-only immunoSEQ sequences, so filtering differed. The table came from immunoSEQ multiplex PCR; TCRdb's copy has only in-frame clones and leaves some out. That table furnishes V, J and clone size, whereas the DNA furnished D and trimming. The table includes about 2.5 million clones, 85% to 95% detected once. The CDR3 runs 13 residues. The V end lost 0 bases, the J end lost 8 bases, and 8 bases lay between the germline ends. In germline, CDR1 is SGHAT, CDR2 FQNNGV.

The sequence was collected from a man aged 18 to 30 in good health. Some clones in this sample may be carry-over from other donors' samples. Material for sequencing was naive CD4+ T cells from PBMCs. As for subset: CD45RA+ positively selected. The rearrangement joins TRBV11-2 to TRBJ2-1; D perhaps matches TRBD2 (5 bases). The chain's CDR3 is CASSLEIGDEQFF. The CDR3 DNA is TGTGCCAGCAGCTTAGAAATCGGGGATGAGCAGTTCTTC.